This TCR beta chain was sequenced in a study of blood T cell repertoires in COVID-19. Study background: Some COVID-19 samples were acute and others convalescent; all came from the United States, Italy and Spain. Sample material is recorded as cDNA or gDNA derived from T cells, B-cell-depleted T cells, or PBMCs.

V shed 8 bases and J 0 bases; nucleotides not matched to a gene: 7. Germline CDR1 and CDR2: GTSNPN and SVGIG (reference sequence). This CDR3 contains 14 residues. Original processing notes: Counts of nucleated cells, estimated from reference gene primer amplification, were obtained. The data were produced by immunoSEQ multiplex PCR, yet TCRdb's version contains in-frame clones alone and is incomplete. V, J and clone size are taken as reported in that table, and D and trimming were inferred from the DNA itself. Here the sample spans approximately 150,000 clones, around 83% being singletons. This clonotype originated in a woman in her 70s who had recovered from COVID-19. V is TRBV30 and J is TRBJ2-5; 9 nucleotides match TRBD2. The sample taken for sequencing was peripheral blood. The CDR3 DNA sequence: TGTGCCATTAGCGGGAGTGGGTACCAAGAGACCCAGTACTTC. Its protein product is CAISGSGYQETQYF.